The 17 T cell receptor beta chains presented below share a single source sample, sequenced in a study of memory CD4+ T cells and cytomegalovirus serostatus (dated by TCRdb to the late 2010s). Single viable CD3+CD4+CD8-CD45RO+ cells were sorted as memory CD4+ T cells on a FACSAria II. Receptor libraries were prepared by the immunoSEQ multiplex PCR assay. This immuneACCESS table, as held by TCRdb, lists in-frame sequences with V and J called but not all clones. Of the missing ones, under half trace to an unresolved V gene in checked studies; the others have no known cause. Counted in this sample were approximately 61,000 clones; around four fifths of them appeared once. 0.88% of the sample lies in the top ten. The sequenced material came from memory CD4+ T cells from blood. The receptors were gathered from an adult in good health and CMV-seronegative.

This clone was recorded a few times. The chain uses TRBV28 and TRBJ1-1; 9 positions agree with TRBD1. The CDR3 has 14 residues. V shed 5 bases and J 4 bases; nucleotides not matched to a gene: 5. In germline, CDR1 is MDHEN, CDR2 SYDVKM. CDR3 sequence (DNA): TGTGCCAGCAGTACAGGGGGCTTGGGCACTGAAGCTTTCTTT. Amino acid sequence: CASSTGGLGTEAFF. The full variable domain, in which reference TRBV28 and TRBJ1-1 provide the parts outside the CDR3, is DVKVTQSSRYLVKRTGEKVFLECVQDMDHENMFWYRQDPGLGLRLIYFSYDVKMKEKGDIPEGYSVSREKKERFSLILESASTNQTSMYLCASSTGGLGTEAFFGQGTRLTVV.

The chain uses TRBV7-8 and TRBJ2-7; the match to TRBD2 covers 10 bases. Trimming took 5 bases from V and 2 from J; bases not matched to a gene: 6. Germline V gene lookup returns CDR1 SGHVS and CDR2 FQNEAQ. The CDR3 spans 15 residues. This CDR3 reads CASSPVAGGPYEQYF. CDR3 DNA: TGTGCCAGCAGCCCTGTAGCGGGGGGCCCCTACGAGCAGTACTTC.

The rearrangement uses TRBV11-2 and TRBJ2-7; 8 bases match TRBD2. Losses at the gene ends were 4 bases for V and 3 bases for J; bases not matched to a gene: 8. The CDR3 sequence is 15 residues long. Germline V gives CDR1 SGHAT, CDR2 FQNNGV. The CDR3 DNA reads TGTGCCAGCAGCTCCCGTCCCGGGACTAGCTACGAGCAGTACTTC. Protein: CASSSRPGTSYEQYF. Complete variable domain (other parts from reference TRBV11-2 and TRBJ2-7): EAGVAQSPRYKIIEKRQSVAFWCNPISGHATLYWYQQILGQGPKLLIQFQNNGVVDDSQLPKDRFSAERLKGVDSTLKIQPAKLEDSAVYLCASSSRPGTSYEQYFGPGTRLTVT.

The rearrangement uses TRBV7-2 and TRBJ1-3; weak D call: TRBD1 (5 bases). The length of the CDR3 is 13 residues. Trimming stripped 1 base from V and 8 bases from J, with 9 bases between. Looked up from germline, CDR1 is SGHTA and CDR2 is FQGNSA. The CDR3 here is CASSLVGVHTIYF. CDR3 coding DNA: TGTGCCAGCAGCTTAGTGGGGGTGCACACCATATATTTT.

This rearrangement joins TRBV28 to TRBJ1-2; 9 nucleotides match TRBD1. The J segment lost 2 bases and the V segment lost 9 bases, leaving 7 bases of the junction unmatched. The CDR3 totals 14 residues. Germline V gene data show CDR1 as MDHEN and CDR2 as SYDVKM. The CDR3 spells CARKGTGPNYGYTF. The CDR3 coding sequence is TGTGCCAGAAAGGGGACAGGGCCGAACTATGGCTACACCTTC.

V and J are TRBV15 and TRBJ2-5, with no clear D. The germline gives CDR1 LNHNV, CDR2 YYDKDF (reference sequence). This CDR3 spans 13 amino acids. V was shortened by 3 bases and J by 2 bases, with 7 bases between the two germline ends. The CDR3 sequence is CATSRGEQETQYF. The CDR3 coding sequence is TGTGCCACCAGCAGGGGTGAACAAGAGACCCAGTACTTC.

The chain employs TRBV6-5 and TRBJ2-3; perhaps TRBD1 as D (6 bases). Looked up from germline, CDR1 is MNHEY and CDR2 is SVGAGI. Trimming cost V 2 bases and J 0 bases, with 12 bases left between them. The CDR3 has 16 amino acids. CDR3 coding DNA: TGTGCCAGCAGTTACGCGGCAGGGGATAGCACAGATACGCAGTATTTT. Its protein is CASSYAAGDSTDTQYF.

The chain carries TRBV19 and TRBJ2-5; 8 bases line up with TRBD2. Germline V lookup: CDR1 LNHDA, CDR2 SQIVND (reference sequence). The CDR3 length is 14 residues. After removal of 5 bases from V and 7 bases from J, the junction contained 9 bases not matched to a gene. The CDR3 DNA reads as TGTGCCAGTAGTGCAAAGCGGGGGCTGGGGACCCAGTACTTC. It codes for CASSAKRGLGTQYF.

V gene TRBV5-8 combines with J gene TRBJ1-6; 7 bases are shared with TRBD1. The junction had 1 base not matched to a gene; V was cut back by 0 bases and J by 4 bases. This CDR3 comprises 15 residues. Germline CDR1 is SGHTS and CDR2 is YDEGEE. The CDR3 nucleotides are TGTGCCAGCAGCTTGGTGACAGGGTATAATTCACCCCTCCACTTT. Its translation: CASSLVTGYNSPLHF. Full variable domain (outside the CDR3, taken from reference TRBV5-8 and TRBJ1-6): EAGVTQSPTHLIKTRGQQATLRCSPISGHTSVYWYQQALGLGLQFLLWYDEGEERNRGNFPPRFSGRQFPNYSSELNVNALELEDSALYLCASSLVTGYNSPLHFGNGTRLTVT.

The J gene is TRBJ1-6, the V gene TRBV6-1; D ambiguous. The V gene's germline CDR1 is MNHNS and CDR2 SASEGT. The germline V and J ends were trimmed by 6 bases and 8 bases, with 8 bases remaining between them. The CDR3 contains 12 residues. The CDR3 here is CASRRRDSPLHF. The CDR3 DNA reads as TGTGCCAGCAGGAGGAGGGATTCACCCCTCCACTTT.

J is TRBJ1-4 and V is TRBV11-3; 8 nucleotides agree with TRBD1. Germline V lookup: CDR1 SGHNT, CDR2 YENEEA. CDR3 length: 13 residues. V trimming: 3 bases; J trimming: 8 bases; junction bases outside the gene matches: 2. Written as DNA, the CDR3 is TGTGCCAGCAGCTTGGGGACAGGCGAAAAACTGTTTTTT. Protein: CASSLGTGEKLFF.

On this clone: Mismatch with germline at one junction end may stem from a read error. V is TRBV10-2 and J is TRBJ2-7, with 7 bases matching TRBD1. This CDR3 spans 14 amino acids. Germline V gene lookup returns CDR1 WSHSY and CDR2 SAAADI. The CDR3 DNA sequence: TGCGCCAGCAGTACCTACAGGGGTTCCTCCGAGCAGTACTTC. This codes for CASSTYRGSSEQYF.

This clone was recorded only once. V is TRBV9 and J is TRBJ2-3; TRBD2 agrees at 13 bases. The CDR3 contains 16 residues. After removal of 0 bases from V and 5 bases from J, the junction contained 3 bases not matched to a gene. CDR1 and CDR2 from the germline V gene are SGDLS and YYNGEE. Here the CDR3 reads CASSVAGLAGVDTQYF. The CDR3 DNA reads TGTGCCAGCAGCGTAGCCGGACTAGCGGGAGTAGATACGCAGTATTTT.

The gene calls are TRBV5-1 and TRBJ2-1; TRBD2 aligns across 8 bases. CDR1 and CDR2 (germline): SGHRS, YFSETQ. The trim removed 2 bases at V and 4 bases at J, leaving 11 bases unmatched. This CDR3 spans 17 amino acids. The CDR3, as DNA: TGCGCCAGCAGCTTCTACATTAGCGGGACTTTGTACAATGAGCAGTTCTTC. Protein: CASSFYISGTLYNEQFF. The whole variable domain, filled in from reference TRBV5-1 and TRBJ2-1, reads KAGVTQTPRYLIKTRGQQVTLSCSPISGHRSVSWYQQTPGQGLQFLFEYFSETQRNKGNFPGRFSGRQFSNSRSEMNVSTLELGDSALYLCASSFYISGTLYNEQFFGPGTRLTVL.

The chain uses TRBV7-8 and TRBJ2-3, with D perhaps TRBD2 (6 bases). Germline V lookup: CDR1 SGHVS, CDR2 FQNEAQ. CDR3 size: 16 residues. Deletions cut 5 bases from V and 5 bases from J, with 20 bases between. The CDR3 sequence is CASSPKWGDSGDTQYF. The CDR3 coding sequence is TGTGCCAGCAGCCCTAAATGGGGGGACTCGGGAGATACGCAGTATTTT.

Notes on this clone: Compared with germline, one end of the junction differs, possibly owing to a read error. The chain combines TRBV6-6 with TRBJ1-5; TRBD1 agrees at 7 bases. This CDR3 has 14 residues. Germline V gene lookup returns CDR1 MNHNY and CDR2 SVGAGI (reference sequence). In DNA form, the CDR3 reads TGTGCCAGCAGTTACGGAGTCATTAGGACAGGCAGGTATTTT. Its protein is CASSYGVIRTGRYF.

The rearrangement links TRBV6-5 to TRBJ2-7, with 9 bases matching TRBD1. This CDR3 region has 15 residues. V lost 6 bases to trimming and J lost 0 bases; unmatched junction nucleotides: 6. The V gene's germline CDR1 is MNHEY and CDR2 SVGAGI. The CDR3 loop reads CASSAGTGISYEQYF. The CDR3 bases are TGTGCCAGCAGCGCCGGGACAGGGATCTCCTACGAGCAGTACTTC.